This T cell receptor beta chain is from a study of shared clonotypes between healthy human individuals. Overall study findings and caveats: Donors were few, which limited the genetic and exposure-history diversity represented.

With 1 base removed from V and 0 bases from J, the gap between germline ends came to 10 bases. Germline V gives CDR1 MGHRA, CDR2 YSYEKL. The CDR3 loop spans 16 amino acids. On this clone: What it binds is not known.

Some clones are missing from TCRdb's copy, which holds only in-frame ones; the method was immunoSEQ multiplex PCR. In the table there are 550,000 to 800,000 clones, around 67% of which are singletons. This chain uses TRBV4-1 with TRBJ1-3; no clear D gene. Sequencing input: memory CD4+ T cells sorted from blood. The subset denotes: CD45RA-negative fraction. The receptor was derived from a woman aged 25 to 45 in good health. The CDR3 spells CASSQVVQSSGNTIYF. The CDR3 DNA reads TGCGCCAGCAGCCAAGTGGTGCAGAGCTCTGGAAACACCATATATTTT.